This TCR beta chain was recorded in a study of T cells after yellow fever vaccination. TCRdb processed the 5' RACE reads anew with MiXCR; each CDR3 protein has one entry. The data show fewer than 500,000 distinct CDR3 sequences, around 19% seen once. V was clipped by 7 bases and J by 7 bases, with 14 bases between them. The CDR3 consists of 14 residues. The rearrangement links TRBV12-3 or TRBV12-4 to TRBJ1-6, with TRBD1 as a possible D gene (5 bases). The source material was PBMCs, sampled before the yellow fever booster vaccination. This sequence originates from a man younger than 30 who received the YFV17D yellow fever vaccine. The CDR3 nucleotides read TGTGCCAGCACCCTGAGCCGGGGGAATTCACCCCTCCACTTT. This gives the protein CASTLSRGNSPLHF.